Presented here are 9 T cell receptor beta chains from one specimen sequenced in a study of blood T cells in healthy people across ages. With a J-beta primer mix and a sample-barcoded 5' primer, a second PCR ran 7 to 11 cycles. TCRdb re-called the 5' RACE reads with MiXCR, one entry per CDR3 protein. The sample gives 1.2 million to 1.5 million distinct CDR3 sequences, around two fifths of which show up once; under 8% is in the top ten. Sequenced: blood. The source is a woman between 18 and 30 years old in good health.

This rearrangement joins TRBV20-1 to TRBJ2-1; no definite D call. CDR1 is DFQATT and CDR2 is SNEGSKA in the germline V gene (reference sequence). The CDR3 is made up of 10 amino acids. For the CDR3, the DNA is TGCAGGTTCGAACACAATGAGCAGTTCTTC. It is translated as CRFEHNEQFF.

The CDR3 coding sequence is TGTGCCAGCAGCCCGGACGGGGGAGGGGACGACAATGAGCAGTTCTTC. Translation gives CASSPDGGGDDNEQFF. The chain employs TRBV14 and TRBJ2-1; TRBD2 matches at 7 bases. CDR3 size: 16 residues. From germline, CDR1 is SGHDN and CDR2 FVKESK. After removal of 4 bases from V and 5 bases from J, the junction contained 11 bases not matched to a gene.

In its sample, this clonotype was seen a few times. J is TRBJ2-1 and V is TRBV5-1, with 12 nucleotides matching TRBD2. Germline V lookup: CDR1 SGHRS, CDR2 YFSETQ. This CDR3 comprises 17 residues. V gave up 0 bases and J gave up 6 bases; unmatched junction bases: 7. The CDR3 bases are TGCGCCAGCAGCTTGGTCGTATCACTAGCGGGAGGCAATGAGCAGTTCTTC. Protein sequence: CASSLVVSLAGGNEQFF.

V and J are TRBV7-6 and TRBJ2-3; 15 bases are shared with TRBD2. Germline CDR1 reads SGHVS; CDR2 reads FNYEAQ. CDR3 size: 19 residues. Losses at the gene ends were 4 bases for V and 3 bases for J; bases not matched to a gene: 11. The CDR3 nucleotides read TGTGCCAGCAGCTCGCAGGTGGGGACTAGCGGGAGGTGGACAGATACGCAGTATTTT. Translated: CASSSQVGTSGRWTDTQYF.

For this clonotype: One end of the junction varies from germline; a read error may be responsible. The rearrangement links TRBV5-1 to TRBJ2-6; D is uncertain. Germline CDR1 SGHRS, CDR2 YFSETQ. CDR3 length: 21 amino acids. The CDR3 loop is CASNLGPYRYPENSGANVLTF. As DNA, the CDR3 is TGCGCCAGCAACTTGGGTCCTTACAGATACCCGGAAAACTCTGGGGCCAACGTCCTGACTTTC.

This clonotype was seen a few times. This CDR3 reads CASSSTGEGRNEQFF. CDR3 DNA: TGTGCCAGCAGTTCAACAGGGGAGGGACGCAATGAGCAGTTCTTC. The V gene is TRBV28, the J gene TRBJ2-1, with D perhaps being TRBD1 or TRBD2 (7 bases each). Germline V gene data show CDR1 as MDHEN and CDR2 as SYDVKM. The CDR3 is 15 residues long. V shed 4 bases and J shed 6 bases, with 16 bases lying between them. The whole variable domain, filled in from reference TRBV28 and TRBJ2-1, reads DVKVTQSSRYLVKRTGEKVFLECVQDMDHENMFWYRQDPGLGLRLIYFSYDVKMKEKGDIPEGYSVSREKKERFSLILESASTNQTSMYLCASSSTGEGRNEQFFGPGTRLTVL.

This chain uses TRBV20-1 with TRBJ2-1; no definite D call. V was shortened by 3 bases and J by 1 base, with 13 bases between the two germline ends. CDR1 DFQATT and CDR2 SNEGSKA come from the germline V gene (reference sequence). CDR3 length equals 15 residues. The CDR3 DNA sequence: TGCAGTGCTAGTCCGATGCAGTTGTCCTACAATGAGCAGTTCTTC. This codes for CSASPMQLSYNEQFF.

For this clonotype: One junction end does not reproduce the germline sequence, and a read error may be involved. This chain links TRBV9 with TRBJ1-4; D gene uncertain. This CDR3 is built from 17 residues. Germline V gene lookup returns CDR1 SGDLS and CDR2 YYNGEE. The CDR3 nucleotides read TGTTCCAGCAGCGCCCCGATGGACGGTCGTTTCTCCGAAAAACTGTTTTTT. As protein: CSSSAPMDGRFSEKLFF.

There are a few counts of this clonotype. The chain has TRBV7-9 and TRBJ1-2; tentative D call: TRBD1 (6 bases). This CDR3 region has 13 residues. From germline, CDR1 is SEHNR and CDR2 FQNEAQ (reference sequence). Trimming removed 3 bases at V and 6 bases at J, with 11 bases between. CDR3 DNA: TGTGCCAGCAGCTTGATGGGGGGGCATGGCTACACCTTC. Its translation: CASSLMGGHGYTF.